Listed here are 26 T cell receptor beta chains from one sample, sequenced in a study of OX40 agonist ivuxolimab in advanced cancers. Assay used: immunoSEQ multiplex PCR; TCRdb lists only in-frame clones, some missing. In the table there are 9,500 to 14,000 clones, around 84% of which are singletons. The sample was CD4+ or CD8+ T cells sorted from blood, taken in a trial of the OX40 agonist ivuxolimab. The source is an adult with an advanced solid tumor such as melanoma, head and neck, liver or kidney cancer.

This chain uses TRBV19 with TRBJ2-7; TRBD1 aligns across 8 bases. With 6 bases clipped from V and 3 bases from J, the junction kept 4 bases outside the gene matches. Germline V gene data show CDR1 as LNHDA and CDR2 as SQIVND (reference sequence). This CDR3 region has 13 residues. The CDR3 sequence is CASRLTGGYEQYF. Here the CDR3 DNA reads TGTGCCAGTAGACTTACAGGGGGCTACGAGCAGTACTTC.

This rearrangement joins TRBV21-1 to TRBJ1-5. TRBV21-1 is annotated as a pseudogene. The CDR3 is 13 amino acids. This CDR3 reads CASNGRDNQPQHF. The DNA of the CDR3 is TGTGCCAGCAACGGACGGGATAATCAGCCCCAGCATTTT.

The gene calls are TRBV29-1 and TRBJ2-3; 16 bases are a match to TRBD2. Per germline, CDR1 SQVTM and CDR2 ANQGSEA. Trimming cost V 3 bases and J 3 bases; bases outside gene matches: 3. The CDR3 length is 16 residues. The CDR3 coding sequence is TGCAGCGTTGAGGGACTAGCGGGGGGGCCTACAGATACGCAGTATTTT. It yields the protein CSVEGLAGGPTDTQYF.

V and J are TRBV9 and TRBJ2-2; 11 bases match TRBD2. The CDR3 is made up of 17 amino acids. Germline V gene lookup returns CDR1 SGDLS and CDR2 YYNGEE. Trimming removed 3 bases from V and 5 bases from J; junction bases left unmatched: 9. The CDR3 region is CASSARLAGILTGELFF. The CDR3 bases are TGTGCCAGCAGCGCCAGACTAGCGGGAATCTTAACCGGGGAGCTGTTTTTT.

The chain employs TRBV19 and TRBJ2-1; 7 nucleotides line up with TRBD2. This CDR3 has 13 amino acids. Germline V CDR1 and CDR2: LNHDA, SQIVND (reference sequence). J lost 9 bases, V lost 1 base, and 3 bases had no gene match. Written as DNA, the CDR3 is TGTGCCAGTAGTATAGGGGGGAGGGGTGAGCAGTTCTTC. Protein product: CASSIGGRGEQFF.

The chain joins TRBV27 to TRBJ1-1; TRBD1 matches at 7 bases. The CDR3 is 13 residues long. The junction had 6 bases not matched to a gene; V was cut back by 5 bases and J by 6 bases. Per the germline V gene, CDR1 is MNHEY and CDR2 is SMNVEV (reference sequence). CDR3: CASSTDRVSEAFF. The CDR3 nucleotides read TGTGCCAGCAGTACCGACAGGGTATCTGAAGCTTTCTTT.

The chain carries TRBV6-5 and TRBJ2-7; D may be TRBD2 (5 bases). V lost 0 bases and J 3 bases, leaving 9 bases between the germline ends. Germline lookup yields CDR1 MNHEY and CDR2 SVGAGI. This CDR3 contains 14 residues. CDR3 region: CASSYSEGVYEQYF. CDR3 nucleotides: TGTGCCAGCAGTTACTCCGAGGGAGTCTACGAGCAGTACTTC.

The chain links TRBV7-9 to TRBJ2-3, with 11 bases matching TRBD2. Germline CDR1 and CDR2: SEHNR and FQNEAQ (reference sequence). J gave up 4 bases and V 5 bases, and 5 bases lay outside the gene matches. The CDR3 totals 15 residues. As DNA, the CDR3 is TGTGCCAGCAGCAGTAGCGGGGGGGAAGCAGATACGCAGTATTTT. Translating gives CASSSSGGEADTQYF.

The chain has TRBV19 and TRBJ2-2, with D tentatively TRBD1 (5 bases). CDR3 length: 15 amino acids. V lost 7 bases, J lost 2 bases, and 14 bases lay in between. CDR1 and CDR2 (germline): LNHDA, SQIVND (reference sequence). The CDR3 DNA follows: TGTGCCAGTACCTCTTTGGGGCTTAACACCGGGGAGCTGTTTTTT. It translates to CASTSLGLNTGELFF.

This chain connects TRBV5-6 to TRBJ1-1; 11 bases are shared with TRBD1. The ends lost 4 bases at V and 3 bases at J; junction bases unmatched: 5. CDR3 length: 15 amino acids. CDR1 and CDR2 (germline): SGHDT, YYEEEE. The CDR3: CASSRDRGDDTEAFF. CDR3 bases: TGTGCCAGCAGCCGGGACAGGGGGGATGACACTGAAGCTTTCTTT.

This chain connects TRBV4-1 to TRBJ1-1; D is unresolved. The CDR3 is 14 amino acids. Germline V gives CDR1 MGHRA, CDR2 YSYEKL. The ends were cut back, 0 bases at V and 4 bases at J, with 9 bases in the middle. In nucleotides, the CDR3 is TGCGCCAGCAGCCAAGATACGGGTGTCACTGAAGCTTTCTTT. Its protein is CASSQDTGVTEAFF.

This chain joins TRBV4-1 and TRBJ1-1; no clear D gene. V dropped 1 base and J dropped 0 bases, with 0 bases sitting between them. This CDR3 comprises 12 residues. Germline loops: CDR1 MGHRA, CDR2 YSYEKL. This CDR3 reads CASSQVNTEAFF. The DNA for the CDR3 is TGCGCCAGCAGCCAAGTGAACACTGAAGCTTTCTTT.

V and J are TRBV5-6 and TRBJ2-7; D uncertain. This CDR3 has 12 amino acids. Trimming took 0 bases from V and 6 from J, leaving 7 bases between them. Per germline, CDR1 SGHDT and CDR2 YYEEEE. The CDR3 loop is CASSLVATEQYF. CDR3 in DNA: TGTGCCAGCAGCTTGGTGGCCACCGAGCAGTACTTC.

This clone was detected only a few times. The V and J genes are TRBV2 and TRBJ1-1; possibly TRBD1 for D (6 bases). Germline-derived CDR1 and CDR2 are SNHLY and FYNNEI. This CDR3 spans 14 amino acids. V lost 9 bases to trimming and J lost 1 base, with 15 bases between them. As DNA, the CDR3 is TGTGCCAGTAGGGGGGCCCTAGAGAACACTGAAGCTTTCTTT. It yields the protein CASRGALENTEAFF.

This clone was seen only a few times. The J gene is TRBJ1-1, the V gene TRBV19; D unresolved. V was trimmed by 7 bases and J by 3 bases, leaving 12 bases between them. CDR3 length: 13 amino acids. Germline-derived CDR1 and CDR2 are LNHDA and SQIVND (reference sequence). Written as DNA, the CDR3 is TGTGCCAGTAATAAGTACGGCGACACTGAAGCTTTCTTT. Translation gives CASNKYGDTEAFF.

This clone was counted a single time. The chain recombines TRBV11-2 with TRBJ1-1; D is ambiguous. CDR1 SGHAT and CDR2 FQNNGV come from the germline V gene. Trimming removed 8 bases from V and 1 base from J, with 20 bases in between. This CDR3 is 16 amino acids long. The CDR3 region is CASGSGFQSGNTEAFF. CDR3 DNA sequence: TGTGCCAGCGGCTCCGGGTTTCAATCTGGGAACACTGAAGCTTTCTTT.

The rearrangement uses TRBV5-6 and TRBJ2-2; D uncertain. Looked up from germline, CDR1 is SGHDT and CDR2 is YYEEEE. The V gene lost 1 base and the J gene lost 5 bases, with 18 bases spanning the gap. The CDR3 runs 17 residues. CDR3 region: CASSLSSGMAGTGELFF. The CDR3 region has the DNA TGTGCCAGCAGCTTGAGTTCTGGGATGGCAGGAACCGGGGAGCTGTTTTTT.

V and J are TRBV9 and TRBJ1-1, with D unresolved. Trimming took 4 bases from V and 0 from J, leaving 10 bases between them. This CDR3 has 14 amino acids. In germline, CDR1 is SGDLS, CDR2 YYNGEE. CDR3 sequence reads: CASSPPFMNTEAFF. The DNA of the CDR3 is TGTGCCAGCAGCCCCCCCTTCATGAACACTGAAGCTTTCTTT.

This sequence joins TRBV7-9 and TRBJ1-2, with TRBD1 as a possible D gene (5 bases). Germline V gives CDR1 SEHNR, CDR2 FQNEAQ (reference sequence). The length of the CDR3 is 14 residues. Trimming took off 5 bases at V and 7 bases at J, with 17 bases between the two ends. The CDR3 here is CASSPEGWDGGYTF. Written as DNA, the CDR3 is TGTGCCAGCAGCCCCGAAGGGTGGGACGGTGGCTACACCTTC.

V gene TRBV4-3 combines with J gene TRBJ1-2; 7 positions match TRBD1. The CDR3 length is 14 residues. Germline V gives CDR1 LGHNA, CDR2 YSLEER. V lost 2 bases, J lost 2 bases, and 2 bases stayed unmatched. The CDR3 coding sequence is TGCGCCAGCAGCCAATCGACAGGGAACTATGGCTACACCTTC. As protein: CASSQSTGNYGYTF.

The chain employs TRBV7-9 and TRBJ1-1, with a weak D call TRBD1 (5 bases). V shed 3 bases and J shed 1 base, with 15 bases lying between them. The germline V gene encodes CDR1 SEHNR and CDR2 FQNEAQ (reference sequence). This CDR3 contains 16 residues. This chain's CDR3 is CASSFRAPSWNTEAFF. Here the CDR3 DNA reads TGTGCCAGCAGCTTCAGGGCACCTTCGTGGAACACTGAAGCTTTCTTT.

V and J are TRBV4-1 and TRBJ2-5; weak D call: TRBD1 (6 bases). V was shortened by 0 bases and J by 4 bases, with 9 bases between the two germline ends. The CDR3 loop spans 14 amino acids. Germline V gene data show CDR1 as MGHRA and CDR2 as YSYEKL. CDR3 sequence reads: CASSQEPGVETQYF. DNA of the CDR3: TGCGCCAGCAGCCAAGAGCCAGGGGTAGAGACCCAGTACTTC.

The chain is built from TRBV5-4 and TRBJ1-1; possible D gene TRBD1, 6 bases. CDR1 SGHNT and CDR2 YYREEE come from the germline V gene (reference sequence). The CDR3 has 16 residues. V was trimmed by 4 bases and J by 2 bases, leaving 18 bases between them. CDR3 protein: CASSPERGGINTEAFF. CDR3 DNA sequence: TGTGCCAGCAGCCCAGAACGGGGGGGCATTAACACTGAAGCTTTCTTT.

This clone has only one observation. The gene calls are TRBV7-9 and TRBJ2-2; D remains ambiguous. The germline V gene has CDR1 SEHNR and CDR2 FQNEAQ (reference sequence). The CDR3 spans 14 residues. Trimming pared 1 base from V and 2 bases from J, leaving 5 bases between. The CDR3 nucleotides are TGTGCCAGCAGCTTAGGGCTCAACACCGGGGAGCTGTTTTTT. This gives the protein CASSLGLNTGELFF.

The CDR3 DNA reads as TGTGCCAGCAGACCTAGCGGGGGTACGAACAATGAGCAGTTCTTC. It translates to CASRPSGGTNNEQFF. This sequence joins TRBV6-6 and TRBJ2-1; 10 bases are shared with TRBD2. CDR3 length: 15 amino acids. Germline-derived CDR1 and CDR2 are MNHNY and SVGAGI (reference sequence). The ends lost 6 bases at V and 5 bases at J; junction bases unmatched: 7.

The genes are TRBV5-4 and TRBJ2-7; D uncertain. Per germline, CDR1 SGHNT and CDR2 YYREEE (reference sequence). The CDR3 covers 14 residues. V shed 0 bases and J shed 5 bases, with 12 bases lying between them. The CDR3 region has the DNA TGTGCCAGCAGCTTGGAGGGTTTTGGGGACGAGCAGTACTTC. Translating it yields CASSLEGFGDEQYF.